The rows below give T cell receptor beta chains drawn from one sample of a study of cytomegalovirus exposure and HLA in healthy donors. Data came from immunoSEQ multiplex PCR; TCRdb stores just in-frame clones and leaves some out. The repertoire has some 150,000 clones, around nine tenths of them found once; the top ten carry 4% to 6.5%. The sample was PBMCs. Source of these receptors: a woman in her twenties or thirties in good health and CMV-seronegative. Each CDR3 is given with its conserved first and last residue. A D gene is named only where the DNA matches it firmly. Clone size is stated in some rows and not others, as once, few, many or a class when expanded.

>TRBJ1-2|NA|TRBD1|TRBV2
TGTGCCAGCAGGGGAAGGGACAGCTATGGCTACACCTTC
CASRGRDSYGYTF
>TRBJ2-7|NA|TRBD2|TRBV28
TGTGCCAGCAGTCGCCACACTTGGACTAGCGGGAGGGCGGGGTACGAGCAGTACTTC
CASSRHTWTSGRAGYEQYF
>TRBJ1-2|NA|NA|TRBV5-1
TGCGCCAGCAGCCTGGAGCCCGAAAACTATGGCTACACCTTC
CASSLEPENYGYTF
>TRBJ1-6|NA|NA|TRBV1
TGCACCAGCAGCCAAGCCAAGACAGGGCCTAATTCACCCCTCCACTTT
CTSSQAKTGPNSPLHF
>TRBJ1-4|NA|NA|TRBV30
TGTGCCTGGAGTCCCAACAGGTTGAATGAAAAACTGTTTTTT
CAWSPNRLNEKLFF
>TRBJ2-1|NA|TRBD2|TRBV7-3
TGTGCCAGCAGCCAACAAGCGGGGGAGATTAATGAGCAGTTCTTC
CASSQQAGEINEQFF
>TRBJ1-2|NA|NA|TRBV29-1
TGCAGCGTTGCGGCCAGGGGCTCTAACTATGGCTACACCTTC
CSVAARGSNYGYTF
>TRBJ2-7|few|TRBD1|TRBV18
TGTGCCAGCTCACCAGGGGGACAGAAAACCTACGAGCAGTACTTC
CASSPGGQKTYEQYF
>TRBJ2-3|few|NA|TRBV5-4
TGTGCCAGCAGAGCATGGAGTCGGAATACGCAGTATTTT
CASRAWSRNTQYF
>TRBJ1-1|NA|NA|TRBV29-1
TGCAGCGGGGTACAGACGAACACTGAAGCTTTCTTT
CSGVQTNTEAFF
>TRBJ2-1|once|TRBD2|TRBV9
TGTGCCAGCGGAGCAGGCGGGAGGGCCGGTAATGAGCAGTTCTTC
CASGAGGRAGNEQFF
>TRBJ2-4|NA|TRBD2|TRBV10-2
TGCGCCAGCTCGAGGGCGGGAGAAGTCAAAAACATTCAGTACTTC
CASSRAGEVKNIQYF
>TRBJ2-1|NA|TRBD2|TRBV6-4
TGTGCCAGCAGTGACAAGGACGGGAGGGTGGATGAGCAGTTCTTC
CASSDKDGRVDEQFF
>TRBJ2-5|NA|TRBD1|TRBV5-4
TGTGCCAGCAGCTTTCATTCGGGACAGGGTCAAGAGACCCAGTACTTC
CASSFHSGQGQETQYF
>TRBJ2-3|NA|TRBD2|TRBV7-2
TGTGCCAGCAGCTGGGTACTAGCGGGGGGGCCGGATACGCAGTATTTT
CASSWVLAGGPDTQYF
>TRBJ2-7|NA|TRBD2|TRBV7-2
TGTGCCAGCAGCACTAGCGGTTGGACCTACGAGCAGTACTTC
CASSTSGWTYEQYF
>TRBJ2-3|NA|TRBD2|TRBV7-9
TGTGCCAGCAGCTCAAAAACTAGCGGGGGGCATAAGACAGATACGCAGTATTTT
CASSSKTSGGHKTDTQYF
>TRBJ2-6|NA|NA|TRBV19
TGTGCCAGTATGAGTCCGAACCCAGGAGGCCCCGGGGCCAACGTCCTGACTTTC
CASMSPNPGGPGANVLTF
>TRBJ2-7|NA|TRBD1|TRBV4-3
TGCGCCAGCAGCCAAGAGGACAGGGGACAGATTTGGGAGCAGTACTTC
CASSQEDRGQIWEQYF
>TRBJ2-7|NA|TRBD1|TRBV5-1
TGCGCCAGCAGCCAAGGACAGGAGAGGGGCGAGCAGTACTTC
CASSQGQERGEQYF
>TRBJ2-2|NA|TRBD1|TRBV6-5
TGTGCCAGCAGCCGACAGGGGAGCACCGGGGAGCTGTTTTTT
CASSRQGSTGELFF
>TRBJ2-4|NA|NA|TRBV6-1
TGTGCCAGCAGTGAGCTACGGACTCCTATTCTGGACATTCAGTACTTC
CASSELRTPILDIQYF
>TRBJ2-7|NA|NA|TRBV19
TGTGCCAGTAGTATAACATGGGCAGGTCAAGAGCAGTACTTC
CASSITWAGQEQYF
>TRBJ2-7|NA|NA|TRBV28
TGTGCCAGCAGTTTAGAACAGCCCTACGAGCAGTACTTC
CASSLEQPYEQYF
>TRBJ2-4|once|NA|TRBV5-8
TGTGCCAGCAGCTTGGGGACCTTGAGGGGGGGCATTCAGTACTTC
CASSLGTLRGGIQYF
>TRBJ2-3|NA|NA|TRBV4-2
TGTGCCAGCAGCCAAGAGGTATCGGGAAATACGCAGTATTTT
CASSQEVSGNTQYF
>TRBJ2-3|once|TRBD2|TRBV13
TGTGCCAGCAGCTTGACTAGCGGGAGGGCCCTTCCAGATACGCAGTATTTT
CASSLTSGRALPDTQYF
>TRBJ1-1|few|NA|TRBV5-1
TGCGCCAGCAGTCCCTGGGCCTTACATGGAGGCACTGAAGCTTTCTTT
CASSPWALHGGTEAFF